The 32 T cell receptor beta chains listed next were all sequenced from one sample in a study of blood T cell repertoires in COVID-19. Profiling relied on immunoSEQ multiplex PCR, and the TCRdb table lists in-frame clones only, not all of them. The data show about 380,000 clones, 85% to 90% seen once. Sequenced: PBMCs or T cells enriched from blood (not recorded which). The receptor set was obtained from a woman younger than 30 who had recovered from COVID-19.

This clone was recorded once. The rearrangement joins TRBV18 to TRBJ2-6; D remains ambiguous. V dropped 3 bases and J dropped 0 bases, with 18 bases sitting between them. Germline assignment: CDR1 KGHSH and CDR2 LQKENI. The CDR3 consists of 19 residues. CDR3 residues: CASSPQQSTLTSGANVLTF. The DNA for the CDR3 is TGTGCCAGCTCACCCCAACAGAGTACCCTTACCTCTGGGGCCAACGTCCTGACTTTC. The full variable domain, with the rest looked up from reference TRBV18 and TRBJ2-6, is NAGVMQNPRHLVRRRGQEARLRCSPMKGHSHVYWYRQLPEEGLKFMVYLQKENIIDESGMPKERFSAEFPKEGPSILRIQQVVRGDSAAYFCASSPQQSTLTSGANVLTFGAGSRLTVL.

The V gene is TRBV7-3, the J gene TRBJ2-3; TRBD1 might be the D (6 bases). V lost 5 bases and J 9 bases, leaving 12 bases between the germline ends. Germline lookup yields CDR1 SGHTA and CDR2 FQGTGA. CDR3 length equals 12 residues. CDR3 sequence reads: CASSHPGDTQYF. The CDR3 DNA reads TGTGCCAGCAGCCATCCAGGGGACACGCAGTATTTT.

This clone has only a few counts. The chain is built from TRBV28 and TRBJ2-5; D perhaps matches TRBD1 (6 bases). The CDR3 runs 13 residues. Germline CDR1 reads MDHEN; CDR2 reads SYDVKM. Trimming removed 8 bases at V and 5 bases at J, with 15 bases between. The CDR3, as DNA: TGTGCCAGCCGAACAGGGTCTCGGGAGACCCAGTACTTC. It translates to CASRTGSRETQYF. The full variable domain, rest sourced from reference TRBV28 and TRBJ2-5, is DVKVTQSSRYLVKRTGEKVFLECVQDMDHENMFWYRQDPGLGLRLIYFSYDVKMKEKGDIPEGYSVSREKKERFSLILESASTNQTSMYLCASRTGSRETQYFGPGTRLLVL.

The chain has TRBV5-4 and TRBJ2-5; 8 bases fit TRBD2. Germline CDR1 is SGHNT and CDR2 is YYREEE (reference sequence). The CDR3 sequence is 13 residues long. Trimming cost V 1 base and J 9 bases; bases outside gene matches: 5. This chain's CDR3 is CASSLPPGGAQYF. The CDR3 nucleotides read TGTGCCAGCAGCTTGCCGCCGGGAGGGGCCCAGTACTTC.

The chain carries TRBV5-4 and TRBJ1-2, with 8 bases fitting TRBD1. V was pared by 4 bases and J by 5 bases, with 7 bases of the junction left unmatched. The CDR3 runs to 14 residues. Per germline, CDR1 SGHNT and CDR2 YYREEE (reference sequence). The CDR3 bases are TGTGCCAGCAGCCTAGGACAGGGCGGATATGGCTACACCTTC. Translation gives CASSLGQGGYGYTF. The full variable domain, rest sourced from reference TRBV5-4 and TRBJ1-2, is ETGVTQSPTHLIKTRGQQVTLRCSSQSGHNTVSWYQQALGQGPQFIFQYYREEENGRGNFPPRFSGLQFPNYSSELNVNALELDDSALYLCASSLGQGGYGYTFGSGTRLTVV.

The chain combines TRBV2 with TRBJ1-1, with D tentatively TRBD1 (5 bases). Trimming removed 5 bases at V and 1 base at J, with 8 bases between. This CDR3 is 13 amino acids long. CDR1 and CDR2 from the germline V gene are SNHLY and FYNNEI. This chain's CDR3 is CASSYQGNTEAFF. The CDR3, as DNA: TGTGCCAGCAGTTACCAGGGGAACACTGAAGCTTTCTTT.

V is TRBV3-1 (or the pseudogene TRBV3-2) and J is TRBJ1-3, with D perhaps TRBD1 (5 bases). The germline CDR1 and CDR2 sequences are LGHDT and YNNKEL (reference sequence). The V gene lost 4 bases and the J gene lost 3 bases, with 13 bases spanning the gap. The CDR3 spans 15 residues. DNA of the CDR3: TGTGCCAGCAGCCTCCGCGGGGCGAATGGAAACACCATATATTTT. Protein: CASSLRGANGNTIYF.

This clone came up a few times. The gene calls are TRBV6-5 and TRBJ1-4; TRBD1 aligns across 7 bases. V lost 9 bases and J lost 14; bases outside the gene matches: 15. The CDR3 contains 13 residues. Germline assignment: CDR1 MNHEY and CDR2 SVGAGI. Here the CDR3 DNA reads TGTGCCAGTACGTCGACCTTGACAGGGAAGCTGTTTTTT. Residues: CASTSTLTGKLFF.

This chain uses TRBV5-1 with TRBJ1-6, with D perhaps TRBD1 (5 bases). Germline V gene lookup returns CDR1 SGHRS and CDR2 YFSETQ. The CDR3 consists of 16 residues. V lost 3 bases and J lost 7, with 17 bases in between. CDR3 sequence (DNA): TGCGCCAGCAGCTCTGTCTCCGGGGCGGGGAATTCACCCCTCCACTTT. Translation: CASSSVSGAGNSPLHF.

This clone has just a few counts. Compared with germline, one end of the junction differs, possibly owing to a read error. The chain combines TRBV18 with TRBJ1-6, with D possibly being TRBD1 (5 bases). Germline-derived CDR1 and CDR2 are KGHSH and LQKENI. CDR3 length: 16 amino acids. The CDR3 is CASSPKTQGYSSPLHF. The DNA for the CDR3 is TGTGCCAGCTCACCGAAAACGCAGGGTTATAGTTCACCCCTCCACTTT.

The chain combines TRBV18 with TRBJ1-6, with D possibly being TRBD1 (6 bases). Germline loops: CDR1 KGHSH, CDR2 LQKENI. The CDR3 spans 16 residues. V lost 3 bases, J lost 10 bases, and 19 bases lay in between. CDR3 bases: TGTGCCAGCTCACCGACCGACAGGTCCCCTTCGTCACCCCTCCACTTT. It translates to CASSPTDRSPSSPLHF.

CDR3 DNA: TGTGCCAGCAGCTCCCGGACAGGGGAAGGCTACACCTTC. It translates to CASSSRTGEGYTF. This chain links TRBV21-1 with TRBJ1-2; the tabulated D call, TRBD1, remains unverified against the DNA. TRBV21-1 corresponds to a pseudogene. The CDR3 has 13 residues.

This clone was observed once. The V and J genes are TRBV10-3 and TRBJ2-3; 8 bases agree with TRBD2. CDR3 length: 17 amino acids. Germline V gives CDR1 ENHRY, CDR2 SYGVKD. V was clipped by 8 bases and J by 0 bases; unmatched bases: 13. CDR3 sequence: CAIAVTPIAGSTDTQYF. CDR3 in DNA: TGTGCCATCGCAGTGACCCCGATAGCGGGGAGCACAGATACGCAGTATTTT.

The chain carries TRBV28 and TRBJ1-2; D is unclear. Per the germline V gene, CDR1 is MDHEN and CDR2 is SYDVKM. This CDR3 comprises 13 residues. V shed 7 bases and J shed 4 bases, with 13 bases lying between them. DNA of the CDR3: TGTGCCAGCAACAGCCAGGTCCTCTATGGCTACACCTTC. It codes for CASNSQVLYGYTF.

This chain uses TRBV9 with TRBJ2-2; D ambiguous. Germline V CDR1 and CDR2: SGDLS, YYNGEE. The CDR3 totals 13 residues. Trimming removed 0 bases from V and 7 bases from J, with 7 bases in between. DNA for the CDR3: TGTGCCAGCAGCGTAGACCCAGACGGGGAGCTGTTTTTT. As protein: CASSVDPDGELFF.

V and J are TRBV2 and TRBJ1-3; TRBD1 agrees at 7 bases. Trimming removed 3 bases from V and 8 bases from J; junction bases left unmatched: 16. The CDR3 has 17 amino acids. In germline, CDR1 is SNHLY, CDR2 FYNNEI. The CDR3 is CASSDGYRGPGKDTIYF. CDR3 bases: TGTGCCAGCAGTGACGGTTACAGGGGACCTGGAAAGGACACCATATATTTT.

This chain links TRBV11-3 with TRBJ2-3, with 9 bases identical to TRBD1. The J segment lost 4 bases and the V segment lost 5 bases, leaving 7 bases of the junction unmatched. The CDR3 is 15 residues long. CDR1 is SGHNT and CDR2 is YENEEA in the germline V gene. In nucleotides, the CDR3 is TGTGCCAGCAGCCTGGGGACAGGGAACGCAGATACGCAGTATTTT. Its protein product is CASSLGTGNADTQYF.

This chain joins TRBV7-3 and TRBJ2-3; possible D gene TRBD2, 6 bases. The V end lost 3 bases, the J end lost 3 bases, and 7 bases lay between the germline ends. Germline V gene data show CDR1 as SGHTA and CDR2 as FQGTGA. The length of the CDR3 is 13 residues. CDR3 DNA sequence: TGTGCCAGCAGCTTCCGGGAGACAGATACGCAGTATTTT. Protein product: CASSFRETDTQYF. The variable domain in full, completed from reference TRBV7-3 and TRBJ2-3, reads GAGVSQTPSNKVTEKGKYVELRCDPISGHTALYWYRQSLGQGPEFLIYFQGTGAADDSGLPNDRFFAVRPEGSVSTLKIQRTERGDSAVYLCASSFRETDTQYFGPGTRLTVL.

This clone showed up just a few times. The V gene is TRBV7-3, the J gene TRBJ2-3; no reliable D call. CDR3 length: 14 amino acids. With 2 bases removed from V and 4 bases from J, the gap between germline ends came to 10 bases. Germline V CDR1 and CDR2: SGHTA, FQGTGA. The CDR3 region is CASSLYARPDTQYF. As DNA, the CDR3 is TGTGCCAGCAGCTTATACGCGCGGCCAGATACGCAGTATTTT.

The chain joins TRBV30 to TRBJ1-2; TRBD1 aligns across 8 bases. Unmatched junction bases numbered 10, after V lost 2 bases and J lost 8 bases. The germline gives CDR1 GTSNPN, CDR2 SVGIG (reference sequence). The length of the CDR3 is 14 residues. The CDR3 DNA reads TGTGCCTGGAGTAGAGGTCAGGGGGCGCAGGGCTACACCTTC. Protein product: CAWSRGQGAQGYTF.

The V and J genes are TRBV27 and TRBJ1-2; D unclear. Trimming took off 0 bases at V and 6 bases at J, with 23 bases between the two ends. CDR3 length equals 18 residues. The germline gives CDR1 MNHEY, CDR2 SMNVEV (reference sequence). CDR3 region: CASSLSRYGLDGVNGYTF. The CDR3 nucleotides are TGTGCCAGCAGTTTATCCCGCTATGGGCTTGACGGTGTTAATGGCTACACCTTC.

The table lists this clone with a few counts. The gene calls are TRBV13 and TRBJ1-2; D gene unclear. This CDR3 spans 12 amino acids. V was clipped by 1 base and J by 8 bases, with 8 bases between them. Looked up from germline, CDR1 is PRHDT and CDR2 is FYEKMQ (reference sequence). The CDR3 sequence is CASSLELEGYTF. CDR3 bases: TGTGCCAGCAGCTTAGAACTCGAGGGCTACACCTTC.

The count of this clone is one. This chain uses TRBV30 with TRBJ2-5; perhaps TRBD1 as D (6 bases). The CDR3 has 13 amino acids. Per the germline V gene, CDR1 is GTSNPN and CDR2 is SVGIG (reference sequence). The V end lost 5 bases, the J end lost 1 base, and 11 bases lay between the germline ends. The CDR3: CAWLGQFQETQYF. CDR3 in DNA: TGTGCCTGGTTGGGACAATTCCAAGAGACCCAGTACTTC. The complete variable domain, with remaining parts taken from reference TRBV30 and TRBJ2-5, reads SQTIHQWPATLVQPVGSPLSLECTVEGTSNPNLYWYRQAAGRGLQLLFYSVGIGQISSEVPQNLSASRPQDRQFILSSKKLLLSDSGFYLCAWLGQFQETQYFGPGTRLLVL.

The chain joins TRBV6-2 or TRBV6-3 to TRBJ2-7; 9 nucleotides match TRBD1. V lost 4 bases and J lost 3; bases outside the gene matches: 16. The length of the CDR3 is 18 residues. The germline V gene has CDR1 MNHEY and CDR2 SVGEGT. CDR3 sequence: CASSFNLLGTGIDYEQYF. The CDR3, as DNA: TGTGCCAGCAGTTTTAATCTCCTCGGGACAGGGATTGACTACGAGCAGTACTTC.

The J gene is TRBJ1-3, the V gene TRBV19; TRBD1 aligns across 9 bases. This CDR3 comprises 13 residues. Germline lookup yields CDR1 LNHDA and CDR2 SQIVND (reference sequence). Losses at the gene ends were 10 bases for V and 4 bases for J; bases not matched to a gene: 5. CDR3 residues: CATTDRGGNTIYF. CDR3 nucleotide sequence: TGTGCCACGACGGACAGGGGAGGAAACACCATATATTTT.

The V and J genes are TRBV11-2 and TRBJ2-1; 10 positions agree with TRBD1. The CDR3 extends over 18 amino acids. Germline-derived CDR1 and CDR2 are SGHAT and FQNNGV. With 1 base clipped from V and 3 bases from J, the junction kept 9 bases outside the gene matches. CDR3 residues: CASSLGQGTGALYNEQFF. CDR3 nucleotide sequence: TGTGCCAGCAGCTTAGGTCAGGGGACAGGGGCCCTCTACAATGAGCAGTTCTTC.

V is TRBV2 and J is TRBJ1-2; TRBD1 is a possible D gene (6 bases). Germline loops: CDR1 SNHLY, CDR2 FYNNEI. CDR3 size: 12 residues. Trimming pared 8 bases from V and 4 bases from J, leaving 11 bases between. Here the CDR3 reads CASCGQLYGYTF. DNA of the CDR3: TGTGCCAGCTGCGGACAGCTCTATGGCTACACCTTC.

The DNA of the CDR3 is TGCGCCAGCAGCTTCCCCTCAAGCGGGGGCTTCTACAATGAGCAGTTCTTC. Its translation: CASSFPSSGGFYNEQFF. The chain carries TRBV5-1 and TRBJ2-1; 8 nucleotides agree with TRBD2. This CDR3 has 17 residues. V lost 2 bases and J lost 3; bases outside the gene matches: 10. Germline-derived CDR1 and CDR2 are SGHRS and YFSETQ.

The rearrangement joins TRBV28 to TRBJ1-2, with TRBD1 identical over 7 bases. Unmatched junction bases numbered 0, after V lost 7 bases and J lost 4 bases. This CDR3 region has 11 residues. From germline, CDR1 is MDHEN and CDR2 SYDVKM. CDR3 coding DNA: TGTGCCAGCACAGGGGGCTATGGCTACACCTTC. It specifies CASTGGYGYTF.

This clone appeared a few times. This sequence joins TRBV6-2 or TRBV6-3 and TRBJ2-6; D is possibly TRBD2 (7 bases). V dropped 4 bases and J dropped 4 bases, with 11 bases sitting between them. CDR3 size: 15 residues. Germline CDR1 is MNHEY and CDR2 is SVGEGT. The CDR3 DNA follows: TGTGCCAGCAGTTTAGGGGGGGAAGGGGCCAACGTCCTGACTTTC. Encoded protein: CASSLGGEGANVLTF.

This clone was found once. This rearrangement joins TRBV11-2 to TRBJ2-3; 7 bases are a match to TRBD1. Germline CDR1 SGHAT, CDR2 FQNNGV. With V trimmed by 1 base and J by 1 base, 8 bases remained unmatched. This CDR3 is built from 17 residues. CDR3 region: CASSLGPETGGTDTQYF. CDR3 in DNA: TGTGCCAGCAGCTTAGGACCGGAAACAGGGGGCACAGATACGCAGTATTTT.

The chain links TRBV5-6 to TRBJ1-5, with D possibly matching TRBD1 (6 bases). Deletions cut 4 bases from V and 0 bases from J, with 14 bases between. This CDR3 is 16 amino acids long. The germline V gene encodes CDR1 SGHDT and CDR2 YYEEEE. DNA of the CDR3: TGTGCCAGCAGCCTGGGGGCAGGCTATAGCAATCAGCCCCAGCATTTT. Protein product: CASSLGAGYSNQPQHF. The full variable domain, rest sourced from reference TRBV5-6 and TRBJ1-5, is DAGVTQSPTHLIKTRGQQVTLRCSPKSGHDTVSWYQQALGQGPQFIFQYYEEEERQRGNFPDRFSGHQFPNYSSELNVNALLLGDSALYLCASSLGAGYSNQPQHFGDGTRLSIL.